This T cell receptor (beta chain) comes out of a study of Graves' ophthalmopathy and Graves' hyperthyroidism. Study-wide points: Most expanded clonotypes in thyroid above 0.001 frequency also showed up in blood.

Scientists amplified the TCR beta CDR3 regions from RNA transcripts. Second-round multiplex PCR came after a first-round RT-PCR that employed HTBI primers. From the multiplex PCR reads, TCRdb called clonotypes with MiXCR, one entry per CDR3 protein. The sample has approximately 160,000 distinct CDR3 sequences; just under 40% are singletons. This clonotype was seen at least ten times. Its specificity is not known. Trimming removed 1 base at V and 5 bases at J, with 15 bases between. Looked up from germline, CDR1 is SGHDT and CDR2 is YYEEEE. The CDR3 is 15 residues long. The rearrangement joins TRBV5-6 to TRBJ1-1; tentative D call: TRBD1 (6 bases). Input material: peripheral blood. The TCR comes from a man aged 25 to 45 with Graves' ophthalmopathy. The CDR3 protein is CASSLTGSLGTEAFF. The CDR3 DNA reads as TGTGCCAGCAGCTTGACAGGGTCCTTGGGGACTGAAGCTTTCTTT.